This TCR beta chain appears in the sequencing data of a study of early T cells in non-severe SARS-CoV-2 infection. CDR3 size: 13 residues. Germline CDR1 reads KGHSH; CDR2 reads LQKENI. V was shortened by 5 bases and J by 7 bases, with 14 bases between the two germline ends. Unique molecular identifiers (one per individual cDNA molecule) were attached. Using its own MiXCR run on the 5' RACE reads, TCRdb lists one record per CDR3 protein. The table has 40,000 to 55,000 distinct CDR3 sequences, approximately 8.1% seen once; the top ten hold 5.8%. The TCR was taken from an adult who was a healthcare worker with PCR-confirmed SARS-CoV-2 infection or an uninfected control (not recorded which). The chain links TRBV18 to TRBJ1-1; D is perhaps TRBD1 (5 bases). The sequenced sample consisted of whole blood. In DNA form, the CDR3 reads TGTGCCAGCTCAGGGGGACCCGATCTTGAAGCTTTCTTT. Its translation is CASSGGPDLEAFF.